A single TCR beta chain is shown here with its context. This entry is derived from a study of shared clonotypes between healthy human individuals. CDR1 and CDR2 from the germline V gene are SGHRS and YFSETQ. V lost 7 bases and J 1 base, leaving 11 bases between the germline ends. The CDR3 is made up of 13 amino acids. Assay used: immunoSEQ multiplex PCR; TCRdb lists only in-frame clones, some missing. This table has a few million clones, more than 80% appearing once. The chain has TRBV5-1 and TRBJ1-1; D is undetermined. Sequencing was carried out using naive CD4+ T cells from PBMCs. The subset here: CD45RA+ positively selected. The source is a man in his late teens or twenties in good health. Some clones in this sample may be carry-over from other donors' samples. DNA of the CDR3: TGCGCCAGCGCAGGTCAGAAGAACACTGAAGCTTTCTTT. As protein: CASAGQKNTEAFF.